This T cell receptor beta chain was sequenced during a study of blood T cell repertoires in COVID-19. The CDR3 is 14 residues long. In germline, CDR1 is SNHLY, CDR2 FYNNEI. Trimming took off 8 bases at V and 2 bases at J, with 13 bases between the two ends. Donors were grouped by their self-reported clinical history. Recovery meant two consecutive negative NP/OP PCR tests, professional clearance, or resolved symptoms. Assay used: immunoSEQ multiplex PCR; TCRdb lists only in-frame clones, some missing. The sample has about 320,000 clones; roughly 87% are singletons. The chain employs TRBV2 and TRBJ1-5, with a tentative D call TRBD1 (6 bases). Sequenced sample: PBMCs or T cells enriched from blood (not recorded which). The sequence came from a woman aged 18 to 35 who had recovered from COVID-19. CDR3 protein: CASGQNWGNQPQHF. CDR3 in DNA: TGTGCCAGCGGACAGAATTGGGGCAATCAGCCCCAGCATTTT.